This TCR beta chain was identified in a study of T-cell memory formation after mild COVID-19. Trimming took 5 bases from V and 0 from J, leaving 12 bases between them. CDR3 length: 15 amino acids. Germline CDR1 and CDR2: SGHVS and FQNEAQ. Via MiXCR, TCRdb re-called the 5' RACE reads, giving one row per CDR3 protein. Here the sample spans roughly 600,000 distinct CDR3 sequences, approximately 19% being singletons. A few counts support this clonotype. The receptor's source is an adult woman who had mild COVID-19 (a few samples of this study predate the infection). Cell type and time point are not known. V is TRBV7-8 and J is TRBJ2-3; D is unresolved. The sequenced sample consisted of PBMCs or a T cell subset sorted from them (not recorded which). The CDR3: CASSVVVISTDTQYF. As DNA, the CDR3 is TGTGCCAGCAGCGTAGTGGTGATCAGCACAGATACGCAGTATTTT.